This record concerns one T cell receptor beta chain sequence. There are many counts of this clonotype. The specificity of this receptor is unknown. No quality values exist for individual bases; no much larger clone is one base distant. This sample stems from a study of T cells in Graves' hyperthyroidism and ophthalmopathy (dated by TCRdb to about 2019). About the study as a whole: Peripheral blood was sampled at the time of initial diagnosis, prior to any treatment. A discovery cohort of about a hundred patients, about 43 with Graves' ophthalmopathy and 55 to 60 with stable Graves' hyperthyroidism, was used to find distinguishing TCR V-J signatures. Prospective prediction of ophthalmopathy was tested in an independent validation cohort of some 20 hyperthyroidism patients and some 17 patients who later progressed to ophthalmopathy. The 85 to 100 discovery patients were divided at random into training and test sets in a 7:3 ratio. The study also compared thyroid tissue and blood T-cell repertoires from several Graves' hyperthyroidism patients. Following sampling, methimazole starting at 30 mg daily was given to hyperthyroidism patients, and high-dose intravenous methylprednisolone was given to ophthalmopathy patients. The paper describes TCR Vbeta CDR3 sequencing of around 130 peripheral blood samples, made up of some 40 ophthalmopathy patients, some 76 hyperthyroidism patients and 17 progressor patients.

The hyperthyroidism patients were between 18 and 65 years old and newly diagnosed, with a disease duration of less than 2 months. The study excluded patients with uncontrolled infections, other autoimmune diseases, pregnancy or lactation. Diagnoses were established on the basis of clinical symptoms, serum thyroxine and TRAb, thyroid ultrasound, and orbital computed tomography. Blood from progressor patients was collected at the time of first diagnosis with hyperthyroidism, before any ophthalmopathy symptoms had appeared. Ficoll-Paque density gradient centrifugation was used to isolate PBMCs from about 9.4 ml of fresh peripheral blood. Progressor patients were defined as those initially diagnosed with Graves' hyperthyroidism in whom ophthalmopathy developed during follow-up. Total RNA was extracted using Trizol reagent, and RNA quality was assessed on an Agilent 2100 Bioanalyzer. CDR1 SGHAT and CDR2 FQNNGV are derived from the germline V gene. A distance of 12 bases separates the germline ends of V and J, which lose 1 base and 2 bases respectively. The CDR3 holds 16 amino acids from the cysteine to the phenylalanine. Solely the CDR3 DNA is kept, with 48 bases framed from the first base.

Study-wide conclusions, independent of this receptor: Most expanded thyroid clonotypes (frequency above 0.001) were also detected in blood, a finding suggesting that blood repertoires may reflect thyroid immune responses. In validation, the model predicted progression to ophthalmopathy with 55% to 71% sensitivity and over 72% specificity, a median of 6.5 months before onset. No statistical method was used to fix the sample size in advance, and group allocation was not hidden from the investigators. In cross-validation, a model built on a 13 V-J signature told ophthalmopathy apart from stable hyperthyroidism with just under 90% sensitivity and around 83% specificity, and in testing the same model reached 80%/75%.

The TCR beta CDR3 regions were amplified from the RNA transcripts. A first-round RT-PCR of the TCR CDR3 used the HTBI primer set with the Qiagen OneStep RT-PCR kit. Libraries were constructed in a second round of multiplex PCR, after which size selection and purification were performed. The libraries were sequenced on an Illumina HiSeq2000 using paired-end 100 bp reads. The original pipeline was this. SOAPnuke was used to process the raw data, with reads discarded if the reads contained adapters or uncalled bases, had a mean Phred below 15, or lacked an exact constant-primer or identifier match. COPE v1.2.5 was used to merge high-quality paired reads, and clonotypes were defined as unique nucleotide sequences. Clonotypes were aligned to IMGT TRBV, TRBD and TRBJ reference segments using MiTCR v1.1. Analysis was restricted to V-J combinations with a frequency above 0.0001, which covered over 98% of repertoires. The TCS score was defined as the ratio of F50 (clonal expansion) to E x V (chaos), calculated using BLOSUM62-based TCRdist between CDR3 peptides within each V-J. Welch's t-statistics and random forest reduced 514 V-J features to 13, which were used in a naive Bayes classifier (R e1071). Clones were called with MiXCR by TCRdb after fastp trimmed the public reads at Q25, and only in-frame beta chains were retained. Each entry is one CDR3 protein sequence, shown with its most common DNA and genes. TCRdb's processing, not the authors' own work, is the source of the V and J calls. This sample lists a few hundred thousand distinct CDR3 sequences; 13% to 15% were detected once. 13% of the sample goes to the ten largest clones.

The sequence derives from a woman between 40 and 55 years old with Graves' hyperthyroidism that later progressed to Graves' ophthalmopathy. Material: blood. The V and J segments used are TRBV11-2 and TRBJ2-1; the D gene may be TRBD1 or TRBD2, since each aligns over 5 bases. The CDR3 protein sequence reads: CASSLGGRGTYNEQFF. The nucleotide sequence is TGTGCCAGCAGCTTAGGGGGGAGAGGGACCTACAATGAGCAGTTCTTC. Supplemented by the reference TRBV11-2 and TRBJ2-1 proteins around the CDR3, the complete variable domain is EAGVAQSPRYKIIEKRQSVAFWCNPISGHATLYWYQQILGQGPKLLIQFQNNGVVDDSQLPKDRFSAERLKGVDSTLKIQPAKLEDSAVYLCASSLGGRGTYNEQFFGPGTRLTVL.